This TCR beta chain is drawn from a study of shared clonotypes between healthy human individuals (dated by TCRdb to the early 2020s). Concerning the study at large: The cohort comprised two women and a few men aged 18 to 49 years. To increase sequencing depth and limit assay-specific biases, TCR repertoire library preparation and sequencing were carried out by different laboratories using diverse techniques. To estimate repertoire size and how much clonotype sharing occurs between individuals, the study deeply sequenced the blood TCR repertoires of five healthy adults. Leukapheresis yielded between about 0.8 and 9.5 billion PBMCs per donor.

Overall study results and their limits: Only blood was sampled, and tissue TCR repertoires likely differ from those in blood. Pairwise subsampling indicated that sequencing depth was expected to affect the degree of clonotype sharing among donors. Because the study included only a small number of donors, the genetic and exposure-history diversity represented was limited.

Using the deep immunoSEQ assay, TCR CDR3 regions were amplified from genomic DNA by multiplex PCR. For each cell subset, the extracted genomic DNA was distributed evenly across all wells of several immunoSEQ 96-well plates, and each plate served as one replicate. For unsorted PBMC, approximately 0.3 ug of genomic DNA, equivalent to about 32,000 T cell genomes, went into each replicate PCR. Ten immunoSEQ deep assay plates were used to sequence unsorted PBMC genomic DNA. The purified libraries were quantified using a Qubit 3.0 fluorometer, sized with a Bioanalyzer 2100, and then quantified again using the KAPA Library Quantification kit. Each immunoSEQ 96-well plate was sequenced on its own single-read 150-cycle Illumina NextSeq 550 flow cell. Regarding the original processing steps: The immunoSEQ output contained only junctional sequences without quality scores, so filtering could not match that applied to full-length reads. To assign V/J genes and CDR3, sequences were annotated against IMGT germline references using PyIR, a Python wrapper for IgBLAST v1.9. Any read was removed if the V/J assignment was weak (E-value above 1e-6), the CDR3 was missing, or the read contained stop codons, out-of-frame junctions, or ambiguous translated residues. V3J clonotypes were defined as sequences sharing the same inferred V gene, J gene, and CDR3 amino acid sequence. The percentage overlap between two repertoires was calculated by dividing the number of shared unique clonotypes by the size of the smaller repertoire. Richness of each repertoire was evaluated using RTK rarefaction, the Chao1 estimator, and Recon v2.1 estimates of unobserved clonotypes. The table comes from immuneACCESS by way of TCRdb, which keeps in-frame sequences with V and J called. Part of the clones is missing from these tables; in studies checked, under half for an unresolved V gene and the rest for unknown reasons. V, J and clone size are taken as reported in that table, and D and trimming were inferred from the DNA itself. The sample records roughly 450,000 clones, 79% of which are singletons. In total, the top ten clones hold about an eighth of the sample.

Healthy HIV-negative adults with no recently reported acute infections or vaccinations were included as donors. Every donor was a Caucasian adult living in Nashville, Tennessee, USA. For unsorted samples, tens of millions of PBMCs were counted, and genomic DNA was extracted using the QIAamp DNA Blood Mini kit. Blood was collected by leukapheresis, and PBMCs were isolated by Ficoll-Histopaque density gradient centrifugation and then cryopreserved in liquid nitrogen vapor phase. As encoded in the germline V gene, CDR1 is MDHEN while CDR2 is SYDVKM. V loses 8 bases of germline sequence and J loses 11 bases, and the interval between the two ends is 15 bases. The CDR3 has 11 amino acids, counting the end cysteine and phenylalanine. Kept here is only the CDR3 DNA, which spans 33 bases and is read in frame from base 1. A remark on this clone: No antigen is known for it. Base qualities are not at hand, and no much larger clone is one base apart.

Recombination joined TRBV28 with TRBJ1-1, with the D gene not confidently named. This receptor was obtained from a woman aged 40 to 50 in good health. Some clones in this sample may be carry-over from other donors' samples. The source material was PBMCs. The CDR3 is CASFSPGRAFF. Read as DNA, the sequence is TGTGCCAGCTTTTCGCCTGGAAGGGCTTTCTTT.